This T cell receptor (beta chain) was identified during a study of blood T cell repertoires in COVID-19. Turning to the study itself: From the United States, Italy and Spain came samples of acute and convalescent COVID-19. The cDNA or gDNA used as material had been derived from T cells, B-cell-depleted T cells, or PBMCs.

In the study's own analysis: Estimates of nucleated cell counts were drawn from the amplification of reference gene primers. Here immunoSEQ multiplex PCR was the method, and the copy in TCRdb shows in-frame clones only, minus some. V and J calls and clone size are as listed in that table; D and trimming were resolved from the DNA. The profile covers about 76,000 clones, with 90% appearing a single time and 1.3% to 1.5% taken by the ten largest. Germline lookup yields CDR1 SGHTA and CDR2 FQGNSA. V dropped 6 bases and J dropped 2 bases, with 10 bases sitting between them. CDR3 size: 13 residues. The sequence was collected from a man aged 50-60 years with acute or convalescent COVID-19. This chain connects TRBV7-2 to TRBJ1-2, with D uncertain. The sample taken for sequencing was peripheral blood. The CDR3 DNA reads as TGTGCCAGCAGTTTCTCAGGAAACTATGGCTACACCTTC. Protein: CASSFSGNYGYTF.